Below are 4 T cell receptor beta chains sequenced from a single sample in a study of shared clonotypes between healthy human individuals. Some clones are missing from TCRdb's copy, which holds only in-frame ones; the method was immunoSEQ multiplex PCR. The sample comprises around 500,000 clones, around 85% of which are singletons, and roughly 13% rests with the top ten. The sample taken for sequencing was PBMCs. These TCRs come from a woman aged 40 to 50 in good health. Some clones in this sample may be carry-over from other donors' samples.

The chain carries TRBV7-2 and TRBJ2-1; 7 bases match TRBD2. The V segment lost 1 base and the J segment 3 bases; nucleotides outside the gene matches: 3. The CDR3 runs 15 residues. The germline CDR1 and CDR2 sequences are SGHTA and FQGNSA. The CDR3 spells CASSLDAGVYNEQFF. CDR3 sequence (DNA): TGTGCCAGCAGCTTAGATGCGGGAGTCTACAATGAGCAGTTCTTC.

To note about this clone: A read error is likely here: a far larger clone is one base away. J is TRBJ2-5 and V is TRBV15; tentative D call: TRBD1 (6 bases). V lost 1 base to trimming and J lost 4 bases, with 10 bases between them. Germline V CDR1 and CDR2: LNHNV, YYDKDF (reference sequence). The length of the CDR3 is 14 residues. CDR3 DNA sequence: TGTGCCACCAGCAGAGCAGGGGATGGAGAGACCCAGTACTTC. Encoded protein: CATSRAGDGETQYF.

In its sample, this clone was seen a few times. The genes are TRBV30 and TRBJ1-4; tentative D call: TRBD1 (6 bases). The CDR3 runs 13 residues. Germline V gene data show CDR1 as GTSNPN and CDR2 as SVGIG (reference sequence). Trimming pared 1 base from V and 5 bases from J, leaving 8 bases between. The CDR3 loop is CAWSGQENEKLFF. The CDR3 coding sequence is TGTGCCTGGAGTGGACAGGAGAATGAAAAACTGTTTTTT.

The chain links TRBV10-1 to TRBJ1-1; D unresolved. Germline V lookup: CDR1 WNHNN, CDR2 SYGVQD (reference sequence). The CDR3 has 14 residues. V lost 2 bases, J lost 1 base, and 8 bases lay in between. The CDR3 here is CASSETRRNTEAFF. CDR3 in DNA: TGCGCCAGCAGTGAGACCAGAAGGAACACTGAAGCTTTCTTT.